What follows are 17 T cell receptor beta chains derived from one specimen sequenced in a study of glioma-infiltrating T cells after dendritic cell vaccination. Only in-frame clones appear in the TCRdb table, and some are missing; sequencing was by immunoSEQ multiplex PCR. The sample yields about 64,000 clones, approximately 78% seen once. The sequences come from blood, collected before dendritic cell vaccination. The source of these receptors is a human donor with glioblastoma.

The V and J genes are TRBV6-1 and TRBJ1-2, with D maybe TRBD1 (5 bases). Germline V gene sequence: CDR1 MNHNS, CDR2 SASEGT. The CDR3 is 9 residues long. CDR3 region: CEGAYGYTF. The CDR3 DNA reads as TGTGAAGGGGCGTATGGCTACACCTTC.

This clone came up a few times. The genes are TRBV9 and TRBJ2-2, with a possible D match to TRBD2 (6 bases). This CDR3 has 14 amino acids. Trimming removed 4 bases at V and 4 bases at J, with 11 bases between. CDR1 is SGDLS, CDR2 YYNGEE, per germline. The CDR3 spells CASSFTSSTGELFF. The CDR3 DNA sequence: TGTGCCAGCAGCTTTACTAGCAGCACCGGGGAGCTGTTTTTT.

The rearrangement joins TRBV29-1 to TRBJ2-5; D gene unclear. The V end lost 3 bases, the J end lost 3 bases, and 8 bases lay between the germline ends. Germline CDR1 is SQVTM and CDR2 is ANQGSEA. This CDR3 has 12 residues. CDR3 bases: TGCAGCGTTGAGGCAGTTAAAGAGACCCAGTACTTC. Protein sequence: CSVEAVKETQYF.

The chain recombines TRBV7-2 with TRBJ1-1; the D gene is possibly TRBD1 (5 bases). Germline assignment: CDR1 SGHTA and CDR2 FQGNSA. The CDR3 is 15 amino acids. The ends were cut back, 0 bases at V and 4 bases at J, with 12 bases in the middle. CDR3 in DNA: TGTGCCAGCAGCTTAGCATTTTGGGGGGGCACTGAAGCTTTCTTT. Translated: CASSLAFWGGTEAFF. The variable domain in full, with the rest retrieved from reference TRBV7-2 and TRBJ1-1, is GAGVSQSPSNKVTEKGKDVELRCDPISGHTALYWYRQSLGQGLEFLIYFQGNSAPDKSGLPSDRFSAERTGGSVSTLTIQRTQQEDSAVYLCASSLAFWGGTEAFFGQGTRLTVV.

This sequence joins TRBV19 and TRBJ2-1; TRBD2 aligns across 8 bases. V gave up 10 bases and J gave up 3 bases; unmatched junction bases: 2. CDR3 length: 12 residues. Looked up from germline, CDR1 is LNHDA and CDR2 is SQIVND (reference sequence). Here the CDR3 reads CATGTSYNEQFF. The CDR3, as DNA: TGTGCCACCGGGACTAGCTACAATGAGCAGTTCTTC.

The chain combines TRBV11-1 with TRBJ2-3; TRBD1 agrees at 7 bases. This CDR3 has 14 residues. Germline V gene data show CDR1 as SGHAT and CDR2 as FQDESV (reference sequence). With V trimmed by 5 bases and J by 6 bases, 8 bases remained unmatched. Here the CDR3 reads CASSLDRAVDTQYF. The CDR3 nucleotides are TGTGCCAGCAGCCTCGACAGGGCCGTCGATACGCAGTATTTT.

V gene TRBV2 combines with J gene TRBJ2-1; 8 nucleotides line up with TRBD2. Germline assignment: CDR1 SNHLY and CDR2 FYNNEI. The junction had 3 bases not matched to a gene; V was cut back by 8 bases and J by 9 bases. The CDR3 is made up of 11 amino acids. This chain's CDR3 is CASRGGFEQFF. The DNA of the CDR3 is TGTGCCAGCCGGGGGGGGTTTGAGCAGTTCTTC.

The chain carries TRBV15 and TRBJ2-7, with a weak D call TRBD2 (6 bases). CDR3 length equals 13 residues. V dropped 1 base and J dropped 2 bases, with 6 bases sitting between them. Germline V gene data show CDR1 as LNHNV and CDR2 as YYDKDF (reference sequence). The CDR3 reads CATSRGEAYEQYF. The CDR3 DNA sequence: TGTGCCACCAGCAGAGGGGAGGCCTACGAGCAGTACTTC.

This clone was counted a few times. The rearrangement uses TRBV6-5 and TRBJ2-1, with 10 positions matching TRBD1. The V gene end was trimmed by 5 bases and the J gene end by 7 bases; junction bases not matched to a gene: 5. The germline gives CDR1 MNHEY, CDR2 SVGAGI. The CDR3 runs 14 residues. The CDR3 region has the DNA TGTGCCAGCAGTGAAAGGGACAGGGGTAATGAGCAGTTCTTC. It specifies CASSERDRGNEQFF.

This chain uses TRBV6-1 with TRBJ1-5; 9 bases are shared with TRBD1. Germline V gene sequence: CDR1 MNHNS, CDR2 SASEGT. The CDR3 consists of 14 residues. The J segment lost 9 bases and the V segment lost 10 bases, leaving 13 bases of the junction unmatched. For the CDR3, the DNA is TGTGCCACCTCCCGGGACAGGGATCAAGGGCCCCAGCATTTT. Translated, it gives CATSRDRDQGPQHF.

The chain carries TRBV10-2 and TRBJ2-3; TRBD2 aligns across 8 bases. The V segment lost 3 bases and the J segment 3 bases; nucleotides outside the gene matches: 14. CDR1 and CDR2 from the germline V gene are WSHSY and SAAADI. This CDR3 is built from 18 residues. The chain's CDR3 is CASSDSPPGERGTDTQYF. Written as DNA, the CDR3 is TGCGCCAGCAGTGATTCCCCCCCGGGGGAGCGGGGGACAGATACGCAGTATTTT.

This chain links TRBV7-2 with TRBJ2-3; D perhaps matches TRBD2 (6 bases). Germline lookup yields CDR1 SGHTA and CDR2 FQGNSA. Trimming cost V 4 bases and J 4 bases, with 12 bases left between them. CDR3 length equals 14 residues. CDR3 in DNA: TGTGCCAGCAGCTCCGCGGGGCGGGCAGATACGCAGTATTTT. Encoded protein: CASSSAGRADTQYF.

The CDR3 nucleotides are TGTGCCATCAGTACAGGGGAAGAGACCCAGTACTTC. Protein sequence: CAISTGEETQYF. The J gene is TRBJ2-5, the V gene TRBV10-3; 7 bases line up with TRBD1. CDR3 length: 12 amino acids. Germline CDR1 reads ENHRY; CDR2 reads SYGVKD. After removal of 5 bases from V and 3 bases from J, the junction contained 0 bases not matched to a gene.

The genes are TRBV5-1 and TRBJ2-7; 7 bases are shared with TRBD1. Per germline, CDR1 SGHRS and CDR2 YFSETQ. The trim removed 6 bases at V and 2 bases at J, leaving 11 bases unmatched. The CDR3 is 15 amino acids. The CDR3 DNA reads as TGCGCCAGCACCCCTACCGGGACAGTTCCCTACGAGCAGTACTTC. This encodes CASTPTGTVPYEQYF.

The chain is built from TRBV6-1 and TRBJ1-2; 9 bases are shared with TRBD1. Germline V lookup: CDR1 MNHNS, CDR2 SASEGT. The length of the CDR3 is 13 residues. The trim removed 3 bases at V and 8 bases at J, leaving 4 bases unmatched. CDR3 in amino acids: CASSDRDRDGYTF. CDR3 in DNA: TGTGCCAGCAGTGACAGGGACAGGGACGGCTACACCTTC.

This clone has just a few counts. The CDR3 DNA is TGCGCCAGCAGCTTGGAGGAGGGGAGGGCTGAAGCTTTCTTT. Translation: CASSLEEGRAEAFF. The chain carries TRBV5-1 and TRBJ1-1; tentatively, D is TRBD1 (5 bases). The CDR3 totals 14 residues. Deletions cut 0 bases from V and 6 bases from J, with 12 bases between. Germline V gives CDR1 SGHRS, CDR2 YFSETQ. Full variable domain (missing parts from reference TRBV5-1 and TRBJ1-1): KAGVTQTPRYLIKTRGQQVTLSCSPISGHRSVSWYQQTPGQGLQFLFEYFSETQRNKGNFPGRFSGRQFSNSRSEMNVSTLELGDSALYLCASSLEEGRAEAFFGQGTRLTVV.

V is TRBV30 and J is TRBJ1-6; D may be TRBD1 (5 bases). Trimming removed 5 bases at V and 8 bases at J, with 10 bases between. The germline V gene has CDR1 GTSNPN and CDR2 SVGIG (reference sequence). This CDR3 is 12 amino acids long. The CDR3 coding sequence is TGTGCCTGGCGGCGGGGGGATTCACCCCTCCACTTT. Translation gives CAWRRGDSPLHF.